These 5 T cell receptor beta chains share one sample of origin, sequenced in a study of control samples from healthy donors and cancer patients. TCRdb's copy holds only in-frame clones and misses some; the assay was immunoSEQ multiplex PCR. The sample yields some 90,000 clones, more than 85% seen once. The material sequenced was blood. All receptors derive from a woman in her 50s in good health.

The V call is TRBV4-3, the J call TRBJ1-4; possible D gene TRBD1, 5 bases. The germline CDR1 and CDR2 sequences are LGHNA and YSLEER. Trimming took off 4 bases at V and 3 bases at J, with 18 bases between the two ends. The CDR3 spans 17 residues. In DNA, the CDR3 is TGCGCCAGCAGCCTTAGTGGGGCCGCTGGGGCTAATGAAAAACTGTTTTTT. This codes for CASSLSGAAGANEKLFF.

The CDR3 DNA reads TGTGCCAGCATGACGGGACTCTCCTATAATTCACCCCTCCACTTT. It yields the protein CASMTGLSYNSPLHF. The rearrangement joins TRBV2 to TRBJ1-6; a weak D match, TRBD1 (5 bases). CDR3 length: 15 residues. Germline CDR1 and CDR2: SNHLY and FYNNEI. With 7 bases removed from V and 0 bases from J, the gap between germline ends came to 10 bases.

The V and J genes are TRBV3-1 (or the pseudogene TRBV3-2) and TRBJ1-2; D is undetermined. CDR1 and CDR2 (germline): LGHDT, YNNKEL (reference sequence). Trimming pared 1 base from V and 8 bases from J, leaving 5 bases between. This CDR3 region has 11 residues. Written as DNA, the CDR3 is TGTGCCAGCAGCCAAGCGACCGGCTACACCTTC. This encodes CASSQATGYTF.

The count of this clone is one. The chain employs TRBV4-1 and TRBJ1-2; weak D call: TRBD1 (6 bases). CDR3 length: 16 residues. Trimming shortened V by 3 bases and J by 3 bases, and 17 bases separated the two germline ends. Per the germline V gene, CDR1 is MGHRA and CDR2 is YSYEKL. CDR3 amino acids: CASSHASGASYYGYTF. The CDR3 coding sequence is TGCGCCAGCAGCCACGCCTCAGGGGCAAGTTACTATGGCTACACCTTC.

The chain employs TRBV5-8 and TRBJ2-1; TRBD2 matches 7 bases. The CDR3 extends over 15 amino acids. The V and J ends lost 9 bases and 3 bases, in that order; junction bases with no gene match: 12. Germline V lookup: CDR1 SGHTS, CDR2 YDEGEE. The CDR3 is CAIPLSGVNYNEQFF. The CDR3 bases are TGTGCCATCCCCCTAAGCGGGGTCAACTACAATGAGCAGTTCTTC. The full variable domain, its missing parts supplied by reference TRBV5-8 and TRBJ2-1, is EAGVTQSPTHLIKTRGQQATLRCSPISGHTSVYWYQQALGLGLQFLLWYDEGEERNRGNFPPRFSGRQFPNYSSELNVNALELEDSALYLCAIPLSGVNYNEQFFGPGTRLTVL.